The 8 T cell receptor beta chains listed next were all sequenced from one sample in a study of identical twins' blood T cells. TCRdb reprocessed the 5' RACE reads with MiXCR, giving one entry per CDR3 protein. Of 350,000 to 400,000 distinct CDR3 sequences listed, roughly 28% are singletons. Material for sequencing was PBMCs. These receptor sequences come from a woman aged 18-49 years in good health.

The J gene is TRBJ1-2, the V gene TRBV30; D is uncertain. Germline CDR1 GTSNPN, CDR2 SVGIG (reference sequence). This CDR3 spans 12 amino acids. Trimming pared 5 bases from V and 1 base from J, leaving 8 bases between. CDR3 coding DNA: TGTGCCTGGGCAGCTCTTAACTATGGCTACACCTTC. Translating it yields CAWAALNYGYTF.

This clonotype has a handful of counts. The rearrangement uses TRBV4-1 and TRBJ2-2; D is uncertain. CDR1 is MGHRA and CDR2 is YSYEKL in the germline V gene. The CDR3 extends over 14 amino acids. Trimming removed 1 base from V and 4 bases from J, with 7 bases in between. CDR3 DNA: TGCGCCAGCAGCCAAGCTTACGGCACCGGGGAGCTGTTTTTT. The encoded protein is CASSQAYGTGELFF.

The rearrangement joins TRBV5-6 to TRBJ1-6, with D hard to call. The V gene lost 5 bases and the J gene lost 6 bases, with 15 bases spanning the gap. The CDR3 has 15 residues. Germline V lookup: CDR1 SGHDT, CDR2 YYEEEE. The CDR3 DNA follows: TGTGCCAGCAGTTATTACAGCCGCCTTAATTCACCCCTCCACTTT. Encoded protein: CASSYYSRLNSPLHF.

In the case of this clonotype: The junction departs from the called germline gene at one end, perhaps through a read error. V and J are TRBV9 and TRBJ2-1; D is undetermined. From germline, CDR1 is SGDLS and CDR2 YYNGEE. CDR3 size: 13 residues. The CDR3 protein is CAISVGAYNEQFF. The CDR3 DNA reads as TGTGCCATCAGCGTAGGTGCCTACAATGAGCAGTTCTTC.

The chain employs TRBV20-1 and TRBJ2-3; D possibly corresponds to TRBD2 (6 bases). The germline V gene has CDR1 DFQATT and CDR2 SNEGSKA (reference sequence). Trimming took 3 bases from V and 2 from J, leaving 15 bases between them. The CDR3 totals 15 residues. This chain's CDR3 is CSASLTGGPTDTQYF. The CDR3, as DNA: TGCAGTGCTAGTTTGACCGGGGGTCCCACAGATACGCAGTATTTT.

This clonotype occurred a few times. The chain combines TRBV19 with TRBJ1-5, with a tentative D call TRBD1 (5 bases). From germline, CDR1 is LNHDA and CDR2 SQIVND (reference sequence). The length of the CDR3 is 17 residues. The V end lost 5 bases, the J end lost 4 bases, and 21 bases lay between the germline ends. This CDR3 reads CASSPVLGGGSNQPQHF. CDR3 nucleotide sequence: TGTGCCAGTAGTCCTGTCCTGGGCGGGGGTTCGAATCAGCCCCAGCATTTT.

This clonotype was found a few times. The chain couples TRBV10-3 to TRBJ1-1, with D unresolved. Trimming left V 10 bases short and J 1 base short, with 13 bases between. CDR1 ENHRY and CDR2 SYGVKD come from the germline V gene. This CDR3 is built from 13 residues. CDR3 amino acids: CATVNGGNTEAFF. For the CDR3, the DNA is TGTGCCACCGTTAACGGTGGGAACACTGAAGCTTTCTTT.

This clonotype was counted many times. V and J are TRBV27 and TRBJ1-1; D possibly corresponds to TRBD1 (6 bases). Between the trimmed V and J ends, which lost 6 bases and 7 bases, there was a span of 15 bases. Germline CDR1 and CDR2: MNHEY and SMNVEV (reference sequence). The CDR3 loop spans 13 amino acids. The CDR3 spells CASSGEGGYEAFF. CDR3 sequence (DNA): TGTGCCAGCAGCGGGGAGGGGGGATATGAAGCTTTCTTT.